This entry lists 8 T cell receptor beta chains sequenced from one sample in a study of blood T cells in healthy people across ages (dated by TCRdb to 2015 to 2017). Library generation was performed with 5' RACE. The run used an Illumina HiSeq 2500. A second PCR of about 6 to 11 cycles was performed with a sample-barcoded 5' primer and a J-beta primer mix. TCRdb's own reprocessing of the public reads used fastp at Q25 and MiXCR and kept productive beta chains. One record per CDR3 amino acid sequence lists the most common genes and DNA. The sample table records about 1.1 million distinct CDR3 sequences; around two fifths of these occur just once. The leading ten clones occupy over 10% of the sample. The specimen sequenced was blood. The receptor source for this set is a man aged 18 to 29 in good health.

V and J are TRBV6-5 and TRBJ1-1; no definite D call. Germline values: CDR1 MNHEY, CDR2 SVGAGI. V lost 0 bases and J 4 bases, leaving 12 bases between the germline ends. The CDR3 is made up of 15 amino acids. Written as DNA, the CDR3 is TGTGCCAGCAGTTACTCTGCGGGGATGGGCACTGAAGCTTTCTTT. Encoded protein: CASSYSAGMGTEAFF.

V and J are TRBV5-4 and TRBJ1-2; the D gene is possibly TRBD1 (6 bases). Trimming stripped 2 bases from V and 7 bases from J, with 12 bases between. CDR1 is SGHNT and CDR2 is YYREEE in the germline V gene (reference sequence). The CDR3 loop spans 13 amino acids. CDR3 nucleotides: TGTGCCAGCAGCTTCGACAGGCGGTCTGGCTACACCTTC. It is translated as CASSFDRRSGYTF.

The sample holds a few counts of this clonotype. The genes are TRBV6-5 and TRBJ1-1; TRBD1 is a possible D gene (6 bases). This CDR3 has 16 amino acids. V was trimmed by 2 bases and J by 2 bases, leaving 15 bases between them. CDR1 and CDR2 (germline): MNHEY, SVGAGI. The CDR3, as DNA: TGTGCCAGCAGTTACCACGATTGGACAGAAAACACTGAAGCTTTCTTT. Translation: CASSYHDWTENTEAFF.

J is TRBJ1-2 and V is TRBV9; D uncertain. The V end lost 1 base, the J end lost 2 bases, and 9 bases lay between the germline ends. The CDR3 spans 14 residues. Germline V gene sequence: CDR1 SGDLS, CDR2 YYNGEE. Here the CDR3 DNA reads TGTGCCAGCAGCGTATCGGGCGAAAACTATGGCTACACCTTC. Its translation is CASSVSGENYGYTF.

This clonotype has more than one count but fewer than ten. V gene TRBV4-2 combines with J gene TRBJ1-2; a possible D gene is TRBD1 (6 bases). The germline V and J ends were trimmed by 2 bases and 5 bases, with 15 bases remaining between them. CDR1 is LGHNA and CDR2 is YNFKEQ in the germline V gene. This CDR3 is built from 15 residues. The CDR3 region is CASSQSGRGGYGYTF. The DNA of the CDR3 is TGTGCCAGCAGCCAAAGTGGGCGAGGGGGGTATGGCTACACCTTC.

The chain uses TRBV28 and TRBJ2-5; D is uncertain. CDR1 MDHEN and CDR2 SYDVKM come from the germline V gene. V was clipped by 4 bases and J by 11 bases, with 17 bases between them. This CDR3 region has 13 residues. The CDR3 is CASSSGVINEQYF. The CDR3 region has the DNA TGTGCCAGCAGTTCCGGAGTCATAAATGAGCAGTACTTC.

The J gene is TRBJ1-1, the V gene TRBV29-1; no reliable D call. The CDR3 length is 15 residues. The V gene's germline CDR1 is SQVTM and CDR2 ANQGSEA. Deletions cut 0 bases from V and 2 bases from J, with 13 bases between. CDR3 residues: CSVEDSGEINTEAFF. The CDR3 DNA reads as TGCAGCGTTGAAGACTCGGGCGAAATCAACACTGAAGCTTTCTTT.

This sequence joins TRBV6-2 or TRBV6-3 and TRBJ2-7; 9 bases line up with TRBD1. CDR3 length equals 19 residues. V lost 0 bases, J lost 5 bases, and 17 bases stayed unmatched. Germline-derived CDR1 and CDR2 are MNHEY and SVGEGT. The CDR3 DNA sequence: TGTGCCAGCAGTTACTCTATGTGTGTGGCGGGACAGGGTTCCCACGAGCAGTACTTC. It codes for CASSYSMCVAGQGSHEQYF.